This T cell receptor (beta chain) was captured by sequencing in a study of shared clonotypes between healthy human individuals. Turning to the study itself: The cohort comprised two women and a few men. Their ages spanned 18 to 49 years.

The CDR3 is 14 residues long. Germline loops: CDR1 SGHRS, CDR2 YFSETQ. V lost 3 bases, J lost 2 bases, and 11 bases lay in between. Recent acute infections and vaccinations were absent in the healthy HIV-negative adult donors. Only Caucasian adults living in Nashville, Tennessee made up the donor group. Authors' analysis steps: Without quality scores, immunoSEQ junctional reads could not be filtered like full-length reads. Repertoires were generated with immunoSEQ multiplex PCR, while TCRdb's copy carries only in-frame clones and drops some. That table gives V, J and clone size, and the DNA gave D and trimming. The data show 400,000 to 600,000 clones, about 80% seen once.

The sequence derives from a woman in her thirties or forties in good health. Some clones in this sample may be carry-over from other donors' samples. The chain recombines TRBV5-1 with TRBJ1-1; D unclear. Sequenced material: PBMCs. The CDR3 DNA sequence: TGCGCCAGCAGCTCCTCTAAAGGCAACACTGAAGCTTTCTTT. It codes for CASSSSKGNTEAFF.